The rows below give T cell receptor beta chains drawn from one sample of a study of Graves' ophthalmopathy and Graves' hyperthyroidism. TCRdb re-called the multiplex PCR reads through MiXCR, storing one row per CDR3 protein. The data contain over a million distinct CDR3 sequences, about two fifths of them singletons. The specimen was peripheral blood or thyroid tissue (not recorded which). These receptors were obtained from an adult man with Graves' hyperthyroidism. The CDR3 runs from the conserved cysteine through the conserved F or W. The D gene is left open where the match is weak. The listing skips clone size in some rows; elsewhere it reads once, few, many or a size class.

len	v_gene	d_gene	j_gene	abundance	CDR3nt	CDR3aa
16	TRBV6-6	-	TRBJ2-5	-	TGTGCCAGCAGTCAACCTAACAGGGATCCCCAAGAGACCCAGTACTTC	CASSQPNRDPQETQYF
15	TRBV5-1	-	TRBJ2-7	-	TGCGCCAGCAGCTTTATCGGGACGCTAACCTACGAGCAGTACTTC	CASSFIGTLTYEQYF
17	TRBV2	TRBD2	TRBJ2-5	once	TGTGCCAGCAGTTATCGGACTAGCGGGGCCGAGGGAGAGACCCAGTACTTC	CASSYRTSGAEGETQYF
15	TRBV7-9	-	TRBJ1-4	many	TGTGCCAGCAGCTTAGGACGAGCAACTAATGAAAAACTGTTTTTT	CASSLGRATNEKLFF
13	TRBV10-3	-	TRBJ1-2	-	TGTGCCATCAGTGGGACGGTTGGGAGAGGCTACACCTTC	CAISGTVGRGYTF
15	TRBV5-6	-	TRBJ1-5	-	TGTGCCAGCACCCGGGGACGGTATAGCAATCAGCCCCAGCATTTT	CASTRGRYSNQPQHF
13	TRBV12-3/TRBV12-4	-	TRBJ1-1	few	TGTGCCAGCAGCCAAGAAGAGGGGACTGAAGCTTTCTTT	CASSQEEGTEAFF
13	TRBV19	-	TRBJ2-2	many	TGTGCCAGTAGTATTGTGAACACCGGGGAGCTGTTTTTT	CASSIVNTGELFF
17	TRBV4-3	TRBD1	TRBJ2-7	-	TGCGCCAGCAGCCCGGGACAGGGGGTGTCGTCGGACTACGAGCAGTACTTC	CASSPGQGVSSDYEQYF
15	TRBV7-2	-	TRBJ2-7	few	TGTGCCAGCAGTTCCAGGGGCCGGAGTTCCTACGAGCAGTACTTC	CASSSRGRSSYEQYF
13	TRBV12-3/TRBV12-4	-	TRBJ1-1	many	TGTGCCAGCAGTTTCAATCCGAACACTGAAGCTTTCTTT	CASSFNPNTEAFF
14	TRBV12-3/TRBV12-4	TRBD1	TRBJ2-7	few	TGTGCCAGCACCCCCGGGACAGGGGACTACGAGCAGTACTTC	CASTPGTGDYEQYF
14	TRBV20-1	-	TRBJ1-5	-	TGCAGTGCTAGAGGGGAGGGTTGGGATCAGCCCCAGCATTTT	CSARGEGWDQPQHF
13	TRBV2	-	TRBJ2-2	-	TGTGCCAGCAGTGATGGGTTCCCCGGGGAGCTGTTTTTT	CASSDGFPGELFF
13	TRBV4-1	-	TRBJ1-6	-	TGCGCCAGCAGCCAAGATTGGGGTTCACCCCTCCACTTT	CASSQDWGSPLHF
15	TRBV12-3/TRBV12-4	TRBD2	TRBJ2-5	-	TGTGCCAGCAGCCGAACTAGCGGGGGGGAAGAGACCCAGTACTTC	CASSRTSGGEETQYF
13	TRBV20-1	TRBD1	TRBJ1-1	many	TGCAGTGCTAGAGGAGACAGGGGGCGAAAGGCTTTCTTT	CSARGDRGRKAFF
18	TRBV7-4	TRBD2	TRBJ2-5	-	TGCGCCAGCAGCCAAGATCTTATACTAGCGGGGGGTCAAGAGACCCAGTACTTC	CASSQDLILAGGQETQYF
16	TRBV20-1	TRBD2	TRBJ2-2	-	TGCAGTGCTAAATCGACTAGCGGGAGCAAGGCCGGGGAGCTGTTTTTT	CSAKSTSGSKAGELFF
12	TRBV12-3/TRBV12-4	-	TRBJ1-2	many	TGTGCCAGCAGTGCACCGGGGTGGGGCTACACCTTC	CASSAPGWGYTF
16	TRBV7-8	TRBD2	TRBJ2-7	many	TGTGCCAGCACCTACGGGACTACAGCGGGGTTCTACGAGCAGTACTTC	CASTYGTTAGFYEQYF
12	TRBV20-1	-	TRBJ1-2	-	TGCAGTGCTGGCCGGGATTCCTATGGCTACACCTTC	CSAGRDSYGYTF
16	TRBV7-6	-	TRBJ2-7	-	TGTGCCAGCAGCTTGAAGGGGGATTTCCACTCCTACGAGCAGTACTTC	CASSLKGDFHSYEQYF
15	TRBV12-3/TRBV12-4	-	TRBJ1-4	many	TGTGCCAGCAGTCGCTACAGGGCAACTAATGAAAAACTGTTTTTT	CASSRYRATNEKLFF